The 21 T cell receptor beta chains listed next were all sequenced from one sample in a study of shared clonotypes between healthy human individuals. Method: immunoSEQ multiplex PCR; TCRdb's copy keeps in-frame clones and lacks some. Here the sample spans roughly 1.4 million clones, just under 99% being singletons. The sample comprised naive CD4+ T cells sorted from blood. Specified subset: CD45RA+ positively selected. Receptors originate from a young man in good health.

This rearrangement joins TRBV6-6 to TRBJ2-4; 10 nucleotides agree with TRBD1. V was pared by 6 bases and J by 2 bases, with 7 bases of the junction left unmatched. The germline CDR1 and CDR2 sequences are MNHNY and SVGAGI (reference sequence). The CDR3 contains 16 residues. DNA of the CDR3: TGTGCCAGCAGCCTAGGACAGGGGGGAACCAAAAACATTCAGTACTTC. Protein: CASSLGQGGTKNIQYF.

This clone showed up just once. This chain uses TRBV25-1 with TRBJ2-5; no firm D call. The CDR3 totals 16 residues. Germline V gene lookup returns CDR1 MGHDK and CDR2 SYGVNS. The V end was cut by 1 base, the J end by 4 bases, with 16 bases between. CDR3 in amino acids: CASSELAPRRGETQYF. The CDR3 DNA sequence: TGTGCCAGCAGTGAATTGGCCCCCAGGCGTGGAGAGACCCAGTACTTC.

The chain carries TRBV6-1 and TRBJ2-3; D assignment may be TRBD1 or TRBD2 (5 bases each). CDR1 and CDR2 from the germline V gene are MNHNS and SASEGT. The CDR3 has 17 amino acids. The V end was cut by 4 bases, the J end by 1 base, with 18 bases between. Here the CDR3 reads CASSGPGRQTRTDTQYF. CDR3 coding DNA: TGTGCCAGCAGTGGCCCGGGACGTCAGACCCGCACAGATACGCAGTATTTT.

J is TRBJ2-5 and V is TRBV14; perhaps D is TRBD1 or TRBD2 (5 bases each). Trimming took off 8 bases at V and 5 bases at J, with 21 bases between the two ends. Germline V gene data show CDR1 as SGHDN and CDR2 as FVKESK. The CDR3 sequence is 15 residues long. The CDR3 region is CASGKDNRRRETQYF. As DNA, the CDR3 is TGTGCCAGCGGGAAAGACAACAGGAGGAGGGAGACCCAGTACTTC.

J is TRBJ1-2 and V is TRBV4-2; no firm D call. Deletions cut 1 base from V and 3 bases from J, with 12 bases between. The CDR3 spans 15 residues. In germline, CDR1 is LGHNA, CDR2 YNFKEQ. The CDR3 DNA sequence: TGTGCCAGCAGCCAAGCGTGGGGTAGGGACTATGGCTACACCTTC. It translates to CASSQAWGRDYGYTF.

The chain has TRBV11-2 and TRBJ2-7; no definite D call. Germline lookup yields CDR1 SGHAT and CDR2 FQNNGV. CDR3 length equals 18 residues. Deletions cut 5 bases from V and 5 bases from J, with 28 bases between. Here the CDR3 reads CASSLRSPVGISPHEQYF. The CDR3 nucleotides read TGTGCCAGCAGCCTTAGAAGCCCCGTGGGGATTTCCCCTCACGAGCAGTACTTC. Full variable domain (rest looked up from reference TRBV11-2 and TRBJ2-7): EAGVAQSPRYKIIEKRQSVAFWCNPISGHATLYWYQQILGQGPKLLIQFQNNGVVDDSQLPKDRFSAERLKGVDSTLKIQPAKLEDSAVYLCASSLRSPVGISPHEQYFGPGTRLTVT.

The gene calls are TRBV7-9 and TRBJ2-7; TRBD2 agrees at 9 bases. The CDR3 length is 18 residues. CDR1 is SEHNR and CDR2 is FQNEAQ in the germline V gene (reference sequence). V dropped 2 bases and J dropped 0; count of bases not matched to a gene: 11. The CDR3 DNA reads TGTGCCAGCAGCTTACTAGCGGGAATCTCCCTAAGCTCCTACGAGCAGTACTTC. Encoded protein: CASSLLAGISLSSYEQYF.

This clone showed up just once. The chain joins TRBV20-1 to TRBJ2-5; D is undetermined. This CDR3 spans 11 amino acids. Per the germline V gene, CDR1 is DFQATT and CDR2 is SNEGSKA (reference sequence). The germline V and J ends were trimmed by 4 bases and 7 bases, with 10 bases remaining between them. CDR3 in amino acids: CSAMVGGTQYF. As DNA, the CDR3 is TGCAGTGCTATGGTAGGCGGGACCCAGTACTTC.

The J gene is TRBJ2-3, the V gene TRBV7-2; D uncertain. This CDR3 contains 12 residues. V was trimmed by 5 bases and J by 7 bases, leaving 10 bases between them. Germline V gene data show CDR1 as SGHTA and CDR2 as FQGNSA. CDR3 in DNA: TGTGCCAGCAGCCCCCCCGCGAATACGCAGTATTTT. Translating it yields CASSPPANTQYF. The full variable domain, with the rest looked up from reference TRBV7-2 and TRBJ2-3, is GAGVSQSPSNKVTEKGKDVELRCDPISGHTALYWYRQSLGQGLEFLIYFQGNSAPDKSGLPSDRFSAERTGGSVSTLTIQRTQQEDSAVYLCASSPPANTQYFGPGTRLTVL.

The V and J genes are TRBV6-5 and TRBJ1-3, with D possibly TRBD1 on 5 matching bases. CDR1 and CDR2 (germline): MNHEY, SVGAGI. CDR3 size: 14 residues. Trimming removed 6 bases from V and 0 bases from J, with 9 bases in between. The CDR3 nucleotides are TGTGCCAGCAGCGGGGGTTCCTCTGGAAACACCATATATTTT. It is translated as CASSGGSSGNTIYF.

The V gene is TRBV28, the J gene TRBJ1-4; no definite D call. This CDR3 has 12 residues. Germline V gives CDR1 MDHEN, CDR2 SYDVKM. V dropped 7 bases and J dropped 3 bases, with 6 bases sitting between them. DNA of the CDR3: TGTGCCAGCAAAGCAGCTAATGAAAAACTGTTTTTT. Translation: CASKAANEKLFF.

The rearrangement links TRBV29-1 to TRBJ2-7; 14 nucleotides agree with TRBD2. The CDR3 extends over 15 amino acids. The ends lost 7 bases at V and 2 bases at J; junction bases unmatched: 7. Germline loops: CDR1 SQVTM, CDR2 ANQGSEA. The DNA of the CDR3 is TGCAGCGCCCTTAGACTAGCGGGAGGGGCCTACGAGCAGTACTTC. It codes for CSALRLAGGAYEQYF.

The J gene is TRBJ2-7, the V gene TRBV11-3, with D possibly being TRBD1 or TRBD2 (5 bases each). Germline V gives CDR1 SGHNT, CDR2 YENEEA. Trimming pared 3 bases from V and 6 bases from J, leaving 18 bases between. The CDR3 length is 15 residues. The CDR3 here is CASSLGRKPSTEQYF. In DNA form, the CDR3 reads TGTGCCAGCAGCTTGGGACGAAAGCCGTCCACCGAGCAGTACTTC.

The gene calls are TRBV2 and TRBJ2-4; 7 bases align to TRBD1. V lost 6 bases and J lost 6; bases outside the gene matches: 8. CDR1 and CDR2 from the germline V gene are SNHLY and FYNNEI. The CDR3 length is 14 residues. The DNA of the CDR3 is TGTGCCAGCAGACCCAGACAGGGTTTAAACATTCAGTACTTC. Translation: CASRPRQGLNIQYF.

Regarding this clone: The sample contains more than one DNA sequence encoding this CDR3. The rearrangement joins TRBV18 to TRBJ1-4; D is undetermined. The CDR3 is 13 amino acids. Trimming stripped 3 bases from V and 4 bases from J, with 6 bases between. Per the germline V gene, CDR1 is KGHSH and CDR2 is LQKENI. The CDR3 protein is CASSPGVNEKLFF. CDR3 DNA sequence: TGTGCCAGCTCACCCGGGGTTAATGAAAAACTGTTTTTT.

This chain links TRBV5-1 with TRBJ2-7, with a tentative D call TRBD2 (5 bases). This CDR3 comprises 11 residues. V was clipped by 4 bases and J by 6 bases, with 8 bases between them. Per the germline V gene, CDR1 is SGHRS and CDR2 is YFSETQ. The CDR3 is CASSRGLEQYF. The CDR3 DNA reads TGCGCCAGCAGCCGGGGTCTCGAGCAGTACTTC.

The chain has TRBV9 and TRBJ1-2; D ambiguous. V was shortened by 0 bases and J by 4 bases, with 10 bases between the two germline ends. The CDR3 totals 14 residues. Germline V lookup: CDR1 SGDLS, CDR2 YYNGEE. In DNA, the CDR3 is TGTGCCAGCAGCGTAGATCCAGCCACCTATGGCTACACCTTC. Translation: CASSVDPATYGYTF.

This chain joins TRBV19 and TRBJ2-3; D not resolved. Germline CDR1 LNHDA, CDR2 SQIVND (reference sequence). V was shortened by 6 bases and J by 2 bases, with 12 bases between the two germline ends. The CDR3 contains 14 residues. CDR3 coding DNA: TGTGCCAGTAGAATCACCGGATCCACAGATACGCAGTATTTT. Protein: CASRITGSTDTQYF.

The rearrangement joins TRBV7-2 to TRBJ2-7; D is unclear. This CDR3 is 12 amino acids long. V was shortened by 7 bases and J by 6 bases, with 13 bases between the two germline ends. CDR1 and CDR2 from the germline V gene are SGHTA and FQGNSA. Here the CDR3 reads CASTSYGFEQYF. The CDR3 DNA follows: TGTGCCAGCACCTCTTACGGGTTCGAGCAGTACTTC.

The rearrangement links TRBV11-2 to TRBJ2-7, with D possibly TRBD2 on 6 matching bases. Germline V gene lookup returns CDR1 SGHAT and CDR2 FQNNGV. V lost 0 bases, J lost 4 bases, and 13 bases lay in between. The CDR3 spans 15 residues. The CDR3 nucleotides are TGTGCCAGCAGCTTAGATCGGGGGAGTGGATACGAGCAGTACTTC. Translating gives CASSLDRGSGYEQYF.

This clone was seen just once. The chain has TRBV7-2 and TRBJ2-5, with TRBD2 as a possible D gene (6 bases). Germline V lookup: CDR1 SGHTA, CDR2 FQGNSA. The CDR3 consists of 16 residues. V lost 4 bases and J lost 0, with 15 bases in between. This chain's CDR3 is CASSYRDSRHQETQYF. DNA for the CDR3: TGTGCCAGCAGCTATAGGGACTCTAGGCACCAAGAGACCCAGTACTTC.